This entry features one T cell receptor beta chain sequence. These data are taken from a study of blood T cell repertoires in COVID-19. Study overall: Samples of COVID-19 (acute and convalescent) were obtained from the United States, Italy and Spain. Nucleic acid was either cDNA or gDNA, and it came from T cells, B-cell-depleted T cells, or PBMCs.

Original processing notes: Scientists estimated how many nucleated cells there were by amplifying reference gene primers. Sequenced by immunoSEQ multiplex PCR; TCRdb stores in-frame clones only, minus some. V and J calls plus clone size are reproduced from that table; the DNA served to infer D and trimming. The data contain about 82,000 clones, 80% to 85% of them seen just once; the ten biggest clones take up about 45%. The V end lost 7 bases, the J end lost 2 bases, and 12 bases lay between the germline ends. Germline CDR1 reads MDHEN; CDR2 reads SYDVKM. The length of the CDR3 is 13 residues. Input material: peripheral blood. The receptor was derived from an elderly man with acute or convalescent COVID-19. The rearrangement links TRBV28 to TRBJ2-7; possibly TRBD1 for D (6 bases). CDR3 DNA: TGTGCCAGCACTACAGGGTCGGCCTACGAGCAGTACTTC. It encodes CASTTGSAYEQYF.